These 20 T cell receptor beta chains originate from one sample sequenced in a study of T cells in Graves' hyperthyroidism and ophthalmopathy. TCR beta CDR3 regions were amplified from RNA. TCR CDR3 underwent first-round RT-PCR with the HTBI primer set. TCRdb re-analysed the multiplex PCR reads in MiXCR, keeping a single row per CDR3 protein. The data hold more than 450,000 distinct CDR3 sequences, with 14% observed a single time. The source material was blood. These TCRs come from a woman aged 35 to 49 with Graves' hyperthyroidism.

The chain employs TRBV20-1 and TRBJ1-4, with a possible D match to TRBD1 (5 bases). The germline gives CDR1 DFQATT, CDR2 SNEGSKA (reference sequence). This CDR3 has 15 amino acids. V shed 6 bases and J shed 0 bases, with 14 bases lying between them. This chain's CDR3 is CSAPLGGATNEKLFF. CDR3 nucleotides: TGCAGTGCCCCTCTTGGGGGTGCAACTAATGAAAAACTGTTTTTT.

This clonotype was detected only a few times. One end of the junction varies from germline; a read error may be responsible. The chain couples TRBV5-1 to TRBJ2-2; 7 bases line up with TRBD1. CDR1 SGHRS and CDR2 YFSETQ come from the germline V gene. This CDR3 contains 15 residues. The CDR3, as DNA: TGCGCCAGCAGCACGGGACAGACGAACACCGGGGAGCCGTTTTTT. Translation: CASSTGQTNTGEPFF.

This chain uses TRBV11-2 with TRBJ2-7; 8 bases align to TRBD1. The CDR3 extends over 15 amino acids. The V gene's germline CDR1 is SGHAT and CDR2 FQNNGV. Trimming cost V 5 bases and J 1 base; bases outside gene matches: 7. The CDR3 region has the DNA TGTGCCAGCAGCCAATTGAGACAGGGGTCCTACGAGCAGTACTTC. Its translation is CASSQLRQGSYEQYF.

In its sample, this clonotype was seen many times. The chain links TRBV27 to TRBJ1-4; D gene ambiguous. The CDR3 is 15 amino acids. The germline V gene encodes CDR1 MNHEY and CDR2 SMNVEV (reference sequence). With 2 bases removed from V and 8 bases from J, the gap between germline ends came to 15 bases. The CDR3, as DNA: TGTGCCAGCAGTTTAGGAGGAACGAGAAGAGAAAAACTGTTTTTT. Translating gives CASSLGGTRREKLFF.

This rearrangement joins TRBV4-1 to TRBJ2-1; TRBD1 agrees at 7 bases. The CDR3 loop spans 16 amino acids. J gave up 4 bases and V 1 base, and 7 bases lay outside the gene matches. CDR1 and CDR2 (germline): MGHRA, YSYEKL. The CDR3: CASSQVDRDFYNEQFF. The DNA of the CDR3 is TGCGCCAGCAGCCAAGTAGACAGGGATTTTTACAATGAGCAGTTCTTC.

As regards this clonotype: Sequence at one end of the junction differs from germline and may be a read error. Written as DNA, the CDR3 is TGTGCCAGCGGCTTAGCGGGAGGGTACAGTGAGCAGTTCTTC. Translating gives CASGLAGGYSEQFF. The J gene is TRBJ2-1, the V gene TRBV12-3 or TRBV12-4, with 11 bases fitting TRBD2. This CDR3 is built from 14 residues.

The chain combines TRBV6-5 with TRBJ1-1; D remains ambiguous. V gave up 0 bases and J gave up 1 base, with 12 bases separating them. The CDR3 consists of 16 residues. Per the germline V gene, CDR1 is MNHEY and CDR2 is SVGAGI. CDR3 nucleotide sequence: TGTGCCAGCAGTTACTCGATAGTGCGAAAGAACACTGAAGCTTTCTTT. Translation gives CASSYSIVRKNTEAFF.

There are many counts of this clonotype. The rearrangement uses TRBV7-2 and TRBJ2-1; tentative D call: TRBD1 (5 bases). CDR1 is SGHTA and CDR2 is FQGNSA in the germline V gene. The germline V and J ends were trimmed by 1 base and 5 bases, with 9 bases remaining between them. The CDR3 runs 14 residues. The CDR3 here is CASSLGGRDNEQFF. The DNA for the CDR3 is TGTGCCAGCAGCTTAGGGGGCAGGGACAATGAGCAGTTCTTC.

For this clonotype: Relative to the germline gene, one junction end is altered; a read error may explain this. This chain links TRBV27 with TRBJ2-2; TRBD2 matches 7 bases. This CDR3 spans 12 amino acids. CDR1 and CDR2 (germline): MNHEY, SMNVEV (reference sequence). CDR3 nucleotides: TGTGCCAGCAGTACCTTAAGCGGGGAGCTGTCTTTT. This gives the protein CASSTLSGELSF.

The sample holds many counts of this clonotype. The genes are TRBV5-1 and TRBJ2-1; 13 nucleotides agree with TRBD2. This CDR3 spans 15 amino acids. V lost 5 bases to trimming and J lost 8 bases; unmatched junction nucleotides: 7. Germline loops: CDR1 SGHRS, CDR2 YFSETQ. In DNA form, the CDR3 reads TGCGCCAGCAGTCCTGGACTAGCGGGAGCCGATGAGCAGTTCTTC. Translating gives CASSPGLAGADEQFF.

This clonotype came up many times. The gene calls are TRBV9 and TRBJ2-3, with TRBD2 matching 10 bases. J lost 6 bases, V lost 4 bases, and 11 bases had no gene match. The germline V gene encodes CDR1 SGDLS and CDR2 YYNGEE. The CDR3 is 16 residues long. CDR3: CASSPRGSGGIDTQYF. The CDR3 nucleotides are TGTGCCAGCAGCCCGCGAGGTAGCGGGGGGATTGATACGCAGTATTTT.

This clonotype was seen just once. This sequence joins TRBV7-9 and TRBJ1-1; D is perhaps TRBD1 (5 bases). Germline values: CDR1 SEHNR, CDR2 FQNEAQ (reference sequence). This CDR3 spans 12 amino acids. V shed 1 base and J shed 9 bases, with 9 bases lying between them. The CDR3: CASSLGGSQAFF. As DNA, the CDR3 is TGTGCCAGCAGCTTAGGGGGGTCCCAAGCTTTCTTT.

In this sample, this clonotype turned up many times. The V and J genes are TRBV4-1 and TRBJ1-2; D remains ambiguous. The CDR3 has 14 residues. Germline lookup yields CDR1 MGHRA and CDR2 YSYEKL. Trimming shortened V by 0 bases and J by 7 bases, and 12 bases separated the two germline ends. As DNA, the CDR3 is TGCGCCAGCAGCCAAGATGCGGTCGGGAGTGGCTACACCTTC. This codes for CASSQDAVGSGYTF.

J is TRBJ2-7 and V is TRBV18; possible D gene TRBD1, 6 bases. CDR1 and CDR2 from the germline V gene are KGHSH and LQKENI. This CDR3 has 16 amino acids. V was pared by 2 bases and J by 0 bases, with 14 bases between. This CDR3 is CASSPGFDRSSYEQYF. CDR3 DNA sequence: TGTGCCAGCTCACCAGGGTTCGACAGGAGCTCCTACGAGCAGTACTTC.

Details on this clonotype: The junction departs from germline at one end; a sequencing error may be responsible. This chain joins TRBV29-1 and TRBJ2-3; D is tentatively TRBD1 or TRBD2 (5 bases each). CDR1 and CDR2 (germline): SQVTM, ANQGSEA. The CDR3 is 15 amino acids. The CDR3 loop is CSVEVTGTERDTQYF. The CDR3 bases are TGCAGCGTCGAAGTTACCGGGACGGAACGAGATACGCAGTATTTT.

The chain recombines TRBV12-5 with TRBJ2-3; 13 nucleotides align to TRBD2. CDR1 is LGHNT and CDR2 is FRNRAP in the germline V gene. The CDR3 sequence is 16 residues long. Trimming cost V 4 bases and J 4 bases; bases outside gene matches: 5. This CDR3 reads CASGSGLAGVADTQYF. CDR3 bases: TGTGCTAGTGGTTCCGGACTAGCGGGAGTTGCAGATACGCAGTATTTT.

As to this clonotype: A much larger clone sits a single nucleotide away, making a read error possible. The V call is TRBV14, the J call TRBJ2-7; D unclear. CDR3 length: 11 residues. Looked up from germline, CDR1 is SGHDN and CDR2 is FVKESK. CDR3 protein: CASSQVKERYF. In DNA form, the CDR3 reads TGTGCCAGCAGCCAAGTAAAAGAGCGGTACTTC.

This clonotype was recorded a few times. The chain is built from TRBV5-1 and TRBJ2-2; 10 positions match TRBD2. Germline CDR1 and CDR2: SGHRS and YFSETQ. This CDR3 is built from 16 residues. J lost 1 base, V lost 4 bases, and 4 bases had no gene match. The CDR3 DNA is TGCGCCAGCAGCCCCGGGACTAGCGAGAACACCGGGGAGCTGTTTTTT. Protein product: CASSPGTSENTGELFF. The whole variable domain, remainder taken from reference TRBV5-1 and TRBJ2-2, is KAGVTQTPRYLIKTRGQQVTLSCSPISGHRSVSWYQQTPGQGLQFLFEYFSETQRNKGNFPGRFSGRQFSNSRSEMNVSTLELGDSALYLCASSPGTSENTGELFFGEGSRLTVL.

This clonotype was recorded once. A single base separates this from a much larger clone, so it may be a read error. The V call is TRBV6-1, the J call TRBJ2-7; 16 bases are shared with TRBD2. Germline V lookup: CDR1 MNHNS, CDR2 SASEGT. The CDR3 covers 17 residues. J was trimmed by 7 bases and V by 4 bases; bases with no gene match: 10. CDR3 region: CASSGRGLAGGWDEQYF. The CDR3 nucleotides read TGTGCCAGCAGTGGCCGGGGACTAGCGGGAGGGTGGGATGAGCAGTACTTC.

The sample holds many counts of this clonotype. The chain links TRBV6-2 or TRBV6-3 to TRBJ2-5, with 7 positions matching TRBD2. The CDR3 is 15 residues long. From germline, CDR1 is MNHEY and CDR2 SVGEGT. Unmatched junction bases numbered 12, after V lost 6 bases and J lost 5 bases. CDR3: CASSRSGGRTETQYF. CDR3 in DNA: TGTGCCAGCAGCCGATCTGGCGGGAGAACTGAGACCCAGTACTTC.